Described below is a single T cell receptor (beta chain) sequence and its context. Its matching antigen is unknown. The CDR3 has 13 residues. The germline V gene has CDR1 SGHAT and CDR2 FQNNGV. V lost 3 bases, J lost 2 bases, and 6 bases lay in between. All the people who gave samples were healthy bone marrow donors. The PCR ran on 60 Vbeta and 13 Jbeta primers. The method was immunoSEQ multiplex PCR; TCRdb's version includes in-frame clones alone and lacks a portion of them. The profile shows 150,000 to 200,000 clones, 82% of them singletons. The source of the sample is a study of cytomegalovirus exposure and HLA in healthy donors. General study results and limits: What a later analysis reportedly showed was that an Asian-associated ancestry cluster had fewer N-insertions than the roughly 700-donor mean. TRBV6-2, TRBV6-3 and other indistinguishable V segments were excluded. Common viral pathogens seemed to be connected with several of the most significant clusters, according to a later analysis.

This TCR was recovered from a woman in her late teens or twenties in good health and CMV-seronegative. V is TRBV11-2 and J is TRBJ2-3; TRBD2 is a possible D gene (6 bases). The material sequenced was PBMCs. CDR3 sequence reads: CASSLGLTDTQYF. The CDR3, as DNA: TGTGCCAGCAGCTTGGGACTCACAGATACGCAGTATTTT.